This TCR beta chain was identified during a study of T cells in localized non-small cell lung cancer. Here immunoSEQ multiplex PCR was the method, and the copy in TCRdb shows in-frame clones only, minus some. The sample includes tens of thousands of clones, roughly 89% seen only once; the top ten take 15%. This clone appeared once. The CDR3 covers 13 residues. From germline, CDR1 is SGHNT and CDR2 YENEEA. The V end was cut by 5 bases, the J end by 4 bases, with 9 bases between. The gene calls are TRBV11-3 and TRBJ1-3; D is unresolved. Sequencing was performed on peripheral blood, taken before any cancer treatment. This clonotype was obtained from a man aged 35-69 years with stage I squamous cell lung carcinoma. CDR3 protein: CASSNDPGNTIYF. CDR3 coding DNA: TGTGCCAGCAGCAATGATCCGGGAAACACCATATATTTT.